The clone carrying this T cell receptor (beta chain) was seen a few times. This sample is part of a study of T cell changes during pregnancy in multiple sclerosis. Using immunoSEQ multiplex PCR, the repertoire was profiled, and TCRdb retains in-frame clones only, with some absent. The profile shows under 70,000 clones, about 90% of them singletons. The CDR3 runs to 14 residues. V was clipped by 11 bases and J by 2 bases, with 17 bases between them. Germline V gene lookup returns CDR1 SGHVS and CDR2 FQNEAQ. Material: peripheral blood, obtained in the third trimester of pregnancy. The sequence derives from a female donor in good health, enrolled as a control in a pregnancy study. J is TRBJ2-3 and V is TRBV7-8; D is uncertain. The CDR3 protein is CAPPPGRHTDTQYF. DNA of the CDR3: TGTGCCCCCCCGCCTGGCAGGCACACAGATACGCAGTATTTT.